The sequence of this TCR beta chain was determined in a study of blood T cell repertoires in COVID-19. Looking at the study overall: Spain, Italy and the United States supplied samples that represented acute and convalescent COVID-19. T cells, B-cell-depleted T cells, or PBMCs supplied cDNA or gDNA.

Authors' data handling: Amplification of reference gene primers provided the estimated nucleated cell counts. Here immunoSEQ multiplex PCR was the method, and the copy in TCRdb shows in-frame clones only, minus some. From that table come the V and J calls and clone size; the DNA was used to work out D and trimming. The data hold under 95,000 clones, with 88% observed a single time. CDR1 and CDR2 from the germline V gene are ENHRY and SYGVKD. Trimming cost V 3 bases and J 5 bases; bases outside gene matches: 9. There are 16 residues in the CDR3. This sequence originates from a human donor in a cohort sampled during active COVID-19. Sequencing was performed on peripheral blood. The chain links TRBV10-3 to TRBJ1-5, with 8 bases identical to TRBD1. CDR3 sequence: CAISDPTGGSDQPQHF. CDR3 nucleotides: TGTGCCATCAGTGATCCCACAGGGGGATCGGATCAGCCCCAGCATTTT.